Each of the 13 T cell receptor beta chains below was sequenced from the same sample in a study of PD-1 blockade in mismatch repair-deficient tumors. Repertoires were generated with immunoSEQ multiplex PCR, while TCRdb's copy carries only in-frame clones and drops some. The sample yields around 110,000 clones, more than 60% seen once. Sequenced material: peripheral blood, taken roughly 60 weeks after starting pembrolizumab. The receptors were gathered from an adult with mismatch repair-deficient cancer.

The CDR3 DNA reads as TGTGCCAGCAGAGACAGGTACTCCTACGAGCAGTACTTC. This sequence encodes CASRDRYSYEQYF. The V gene is TRBV6-1, the J gene TRBJ2-7; D perhaps matches TRBD1 (6 bases). Germline assignment: CDR1 MNHNS and CDR2 SASEGT. The CDR3 is 13 residues long. Trimming took off 6 bases at V and 0 bases at J, with 9 bases between the two ends.

A remark on this clone: A junction boundary mismatches the germline segment, possibly from a read error. The gene calls are TRBV7-7 and TRBJ2-3; 8 bases map to TRBD1. The CDR3 loop spans 15 amino acids. Germline loops: CDR1 SSHAT, CDR2 FNYEAQ (reference sequence). This CDR3 reads CASSRTGSETDTQYF. In DNA, the CDR3 is TGTGCTAGCAGCCGGACAGGGTCAGAAACAGATACGCAGTATTTT.

This chain links TRBV30 with TRBJ1-1; D is perhaps TRBD1 (6 bases). Trimming shortened V by 5 bases and J by 0 bases, and 16 bases separated the two germline ends. CDR1 and CDR2 (germline): GTSNPN, SVGIG (reference sequence). This CDR3 has 15 residues. The CDR3 loop is CAWRGPGPMNTEAFF. The CDR3 DNA follows: TGTGCCTGGCGGGGGCCGGGGCCTATGAACACTGAAGCTTTCTTT.

CDR3 in DNA: TGTGCCAGCAGCTTGGTCAGGACCGGCTCCTATGGCTACACCTTC. Its translation is CASSLVRTGSYGYTF. The chain recombines TRBV5-8 with TRBJ1-2; D is unclear. There are 15 residues in the CDR3. V gave up 0 bases and J gave up 4 bases, with 13 bases separating them. Germline CDR1 is SGHTS and CDR2 is YDEGEE.

The sample holds a few counts of this clone. The chain combines TRBV5-5 with TRBJ2-7; TRBD1 agrees at 10 bases. The CDR3 contains 16 residues. The germline V gene has CDR1 SGHKS and CDR2 YYEKEE (reference sequence). Unmatched junction bases numbered 9, after V lost 2 bases and J lost 4 bases. CDR3 sequence (DNA): TGTGCCAGCAGCTTCCTTGCCGGGACAGGGGTGTACGAGCAGTACTTC. It translates to CASSFLAGTGVYEQYF. Together with reference TRBV5-5 and TRBJ2-7, the CDR3 gives the full variable domain: DAGVTQSPTHLIKTRGQQVTLRCSPISGHKSVSWYQQVLGQGPQFIFQYYEKEERGRGNFPDRFSARQFPNYSSELNVNALLLGDSALYLCASSFLAGTGVYEQYFGPGTRLTVT.

This CDR3 reads CASSLGRVQETQYF. The CDR3 DNA reads as TGTGCCAGCAGCTTGGGGCGAGTCCAAGAGACCCAGTACTTC. The V gene is TRBV7-2, the J gene TRBJ2-5; D might be TRBD1 (5 bases). This CDR3 spans 14 amino acids. V was trimmed by 3 bases and J by 1 base, leaving 9 bases between them. CDR1 and CDR2 (germline): SGHTA, FQGNSA.

This chain links TRBV11-2 with TRBJ2-3; a weak D match, TRBD2 (5 bases). The germline gives CDR1 SGHAT, CDR2 FQNNGV. Trimming took off 8 bases at V and 1 base at J, with 16 bases between the two ends. This CDR3 has 15 residues. The CDR3 bases are TGTGCCAGCCGAGGGCTTAGAGCGGGCACAGATACGCAGTATTTT. Translating it yields CASRGLRAGTDTQYF.

The rearrangement links TRBV7-9 to TRBJ2-5; D remains ambiguous. CDR1 is SEHNR and CDR2 is FQNEAQ in the germline V gene (reference sequence). This CDR3 contains 13 residues. The germline V and J ends were trimmed by 2 bases and 0 bases, with 4 bases remaining between them. The CDR3 loop reads CASSLLYQETQYF. The CDR3 DNA reads as TGTGCCAGCAGCTTACTTTACCAAGAGACCCAGTACTTC.

This clone was counted ten times or more. The chain links TRBV6-1 to TRBJ1-5; D remains ambiguous. V was cut by 2 bases and J by 6 bases, with 14 bases left in between. Germline V gives CDR1 MNHNS, CDR2 SASEGT. This CDR3 is 15 amino acids long. In DNA, the CDR3 is TGTGCCAGCAGTGAACACGGGTTGGGAGGTCAGCCCCAGCATTTT. Encoded protein: CASSEHGLGGQPQHF.

The chain recombines TRBV14 with TRBJ2-7; TRBD2 matches at 14 bases. The CDR3 consists of 16 residues. Germline CDR1 and CDR2: SGHDN and FVKESK. V was pared by 2 bases and J by 3 bases, with 3 bases of the junction left unmatched. CDR3 region: CASSQLGLAGDYEQYF. The DNA of the CDR3 is TGTGCCAGCAGCCAACTGGGACTAGCGGGAGACTACGAGCAGTACTTC. Complete variable domain (other parts from reference TRBV14 and TRBJ2-7): EAGVTQFPSHSVIEKGQTVTLRCDPISGHDNLYWYRRVMGKEIKFLLHFVKESKQDESGMPNNRFLAERTGGTYSTLKVQPAELEDSGVYFCASSQLGLAGDYEQYFGPGTRLTVT.

The chain links TRBV6-1 to TRBJ2-4; TRBD1 agrees at 10 bases. CDR3 size: 14 residues. The trim removed 1 base at V and 8 bases at J, leaving 2 bases unmatched. Looked up from germline, CDR1 is MNHNS and CDR2 is SASEGT. CDR3 sequence: CASSEGQGADIQYF. The CDR3 DNA is TGTGCCAGCAGTGAAGGACAGGGGGCGGACATTCAGTACTTC.

The chain uses TRBV27 and TRBJ2-2, with 7 bases identical to TRBD2. Germline V gives CDR1 MNHEY, CDR2 SMNVEV (reference sequence). J gave up 1 base and V 3 bases, and 5 bases lay outside the gene matches. The CDR3 has 16 amino acids. This CDR3 reads CASSFEASGNTGELFF. The CDR3 region has the DNA TGTGCCAGCAGTTTCGAGGCTAGCGGGAACACCGGGGAGCTGTTTTTT.

The chain is built from TRBV18 and TRBJ2-7, with D perhaps matching TRBD1 (6 bases). The germline gives CDR1 KGHSH, CDR2 LQKENI. The CDR3 runs 15 residues. Between the trimmed V and J ends, which lost 0 bases and 0 bases, there was a span of 9 bases. As DNA, the CDR3 is TGTGCCAGCTCACCACCCACAGGGCCCTCCTACGAGCAGTACTTC. Translating it yields CASSPPTGPSYEQYF. Filled out from reference TRBV18 and TRBJ2-7, the complete variable domain reads NAGVMQNPRHLVRRRGQEARLRCSPMKGHSHVYWYRQLPEEGLKFMVYLQKENIIDESGMPKERFSAEFPKEGPSILRIQQVVRGDSAAYFCASSPPTGPSYEQYFGPGTRLTVT.